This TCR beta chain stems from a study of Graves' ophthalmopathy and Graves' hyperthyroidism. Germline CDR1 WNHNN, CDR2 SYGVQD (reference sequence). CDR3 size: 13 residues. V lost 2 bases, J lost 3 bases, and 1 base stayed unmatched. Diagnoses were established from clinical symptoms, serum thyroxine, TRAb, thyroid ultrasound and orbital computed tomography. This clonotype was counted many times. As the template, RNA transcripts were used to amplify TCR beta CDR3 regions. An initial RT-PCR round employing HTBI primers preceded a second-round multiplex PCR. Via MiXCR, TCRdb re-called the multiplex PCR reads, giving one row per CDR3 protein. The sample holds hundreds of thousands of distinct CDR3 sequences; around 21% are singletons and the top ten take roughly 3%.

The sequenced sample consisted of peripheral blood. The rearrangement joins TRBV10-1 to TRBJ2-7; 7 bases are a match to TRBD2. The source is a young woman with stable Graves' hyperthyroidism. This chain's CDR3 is CASSEGGGYEQYF. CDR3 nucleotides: TGCGCCAGCAGTGAGGGGGGGGGCTACGAGCAGTACTTC.